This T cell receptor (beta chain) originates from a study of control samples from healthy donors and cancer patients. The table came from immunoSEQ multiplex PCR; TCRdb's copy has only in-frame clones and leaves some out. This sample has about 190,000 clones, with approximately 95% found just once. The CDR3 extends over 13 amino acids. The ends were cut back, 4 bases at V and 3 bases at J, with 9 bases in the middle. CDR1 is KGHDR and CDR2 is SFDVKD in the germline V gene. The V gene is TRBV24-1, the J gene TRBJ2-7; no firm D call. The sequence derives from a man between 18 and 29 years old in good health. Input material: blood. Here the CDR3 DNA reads TGTGCCACCAGTGAAAGCCCTTACTACGAGCAGTACTTC. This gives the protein CATSESPYYEQYF.